Following are 9 T cell receptor beta chains from one sample sequenced in a study of blood T cell repertoires in COVID-19. TCRdb keeps only in-frame clones here, not all; method: immunoSEQ multiplex PCR. The sample holds 150,000 or so clones, around 81% seen once. The material sequenced was peripheral blood. The receptors were sampled from a man in his fifties or sixties with active or convalescent COVID-19.

The chain employs TRBV21-1 and TRBJ2-2; the table calls TRBD1, which could not be checked here. TRBV21-1 represents a pseudogene. This CDR3 has 13 residues. The CDR3 protein is CASSLQGSGELFF. In DNA form, the CDR3 reads TGTGCCAGCAGCCTACAGGGTTCCGGGGAGCTGTTTTTT.

V usage is TRBV7-9 and J usage is TRBJ1-3; D unclear. Germline CDR1 and CDR2: SEHNR and FQNEAQ (reference sequence). The CDR3 has 13 amino acids. V was clipped by 6 bases and J by 0 bases, with 6 bases between them. CDR3 nucleotides: TGTGCCAGCAGGGCCGCCTCTGGAAACACCATATATTTT. The encoded protein is CASRAASGNTIYF.

The J gene is TRBJ2-1, the V gene TRBV10-3, with TRBD2 matching over 9 bases. The CDR3 is 16 amino acids. CDR1 and CDR2 from the germline V gene are ENHRY and SYGVKD. V gave up 7 bases and J gave up 0 bases; unmatched junction bases: 7. CDR3 loop: CAITRLAVSSYNEQFF. CDR3 bases: TGTGCCATCACCAGACTAGCGGTGAGCTCCTACAATGAGCAGTTCTTC.

The V gene is TRBV5-1, the J gene TRBJ2-5; D may be TRBD2 (5 bases). The V end lost 2 bases, the J end lost 5 bases, and 10 bases lay between the germline ends. CDR3 length: 13 residues. Germline V gives CDR1 SGHRS, CDR2 YFSETQ. CDR3 protein: CASSLLERETQYF. CDR3 nucleotide sequence: TGCGCCAGCAGCTTACTAGAACGGGAGACCCAGTACTTC.

V gene TRBV7-2 combines with J gene TRBJ2-1; 9 nucleotides match TRBD2. The CDR3 extends over 16 amino acids. V dropped 2 bases and J dropped 5; count of bases not matched to a gene: 7. CDR1 SGHTA and CDR2 FQGNSA come from the germline V gene. In DNA, the CDR3 is TGTGCCAGCAGCTTATGGGCGGGAGGGGTCGACAATGAGCAGTTCTTC. Protein product: CASSLWAGGVDNEQFF.

The genes are TRBV2 and TRBJ2-5; 7 nucleotides align to TRBD2. Germline loops: CDR1 SNHLY, CDR2 FYNNEI. The V segment lost 3 bases and the J segment 2 bases; nucleotides outside the gene matches: 6. CDR3 length equals 15 residues. CDR3 protein: CASSDYGRGQETQYF. CDR3 DNA: TGTGCCAGCAGTGATTATGGGCGGGGGCAAGAGACCCAGTACTTC.

The V and J genes are TRBV15 and TRBJ2-7; D is unclear. CDR3 size: 14 residues. V dropped 0 bases and J dropped 1 base, with 7 bases sitting between them. Germline assignment: CDR1 LNHNV and CDR2 YYDKDF (reference sequence). CDR3 protein: CATSREAESYEQYF. The CDR3 nucleotides are TGTGCCACCAGCAGAGAGGCTGAATCCTACGAGCAGTACTTC.

The rearrangement uses TRBV3-1 (or the pseudogene TRBV3-2) and TRBJ2-7; 8 bases map to TRBD2. This CDR3 comprises 16 residues. Germline CDR1 is LGHDT and CDR2 is YNNKEL (reference sequence). The V gene end was trimmed by 4 bases and the J gene end by 4 bases; junction bases not matched to a gene: 12. CDR3 loop: CASSRLSGMAPYEQYF. CDR3 DNA: TGTGCCAGCAGCCGCCTTAGCGGGATGGCCCCTTACGAGCAGTACTTC.

In this sample, this clone turned up a few times. The V gene is TRBV5-4, the J gene TRBJ1-4, with TRBD1 matching over 10 bases. The ends lost 0 bases at V and 8 bases at J; junction bases unmatched: 4. Germline CDR1 and CDR2: SGHNT and YYREEE (reference sequence). The CDR3 totals 15 residues. In nucleotides, the CDR3 is TGTGCCAGCAGCTTGGGTGGGACAGGGGACGAAAAACTGTTTTTT. Translation gives CASSLGGTGDEKLFF.